This is a list of T cell receptor beta chains from one sample in a study of Tregs in tolerant kidney transplant recipients. TCRdb keeps only in-frame clones here, not all; method: immunoSEQ multiplex PCR. The sample holds about 69,000 clones; roughly nine tenths are singletons and the top ten take approximately 0.39%. The material was CD4+ T cells from blood, obtained before the transplant. Receptors originate from a human donor who received a combined kidney and bone marrow transplant. Each CDR3 is given without its conserved first and last residue. Each record gives: V gene, J gene, CDR3 protein.

V: TRBV7-9; J: TRBJ2-2; CDR3: ASSLGLGAGELF
V: TRBV18; J: TRBJ2-1; CDR3: ASSPQRTSAYNEQF
V: TRBV18; J: TRBJ2-1; CDR3: ASSGQTSYNEQF
V: TRBV19; J: TRBJ1-2; CDR3: ASSMDGDSGYT
V: TRBV6-1; J: TRBJ2-3; CDR3: ASRLAGGTDTQY
V: TRBV27; J: TRBJ2-7; CDR3: ASSAPNYRGSLYEQY
V: TRBV2; J: TRBJ1-1; CDR3: ASSEIRGTEAF
V: TRBV4-1; J: TRBJ1-1; CDR3: ASSQVLLAGNTEAF
V: TRBV28; J: TRBJ2-2; CDR3: ASRTPGAPLTGELF
V: TRBV7-3; J: TRBJ2-3; CDR3: ASSPDRTSTDTQY
V: TRBV7-2; J: TRBJ1-1; CDR3: ASSFSTVNTEAF
V: TRBV5-1; J: TRBJ1-4; CDR3: ASSLVLQGANEKLF
V: TRBV5-1; J: TRBJ2-3; CDR3: ASSLTGRASTDTQY
V: TRBV11-2; J: TRBJ2-5; CDR3: ASSFSQGSRETQY
V: TRBV9; J: TRBJ2-1; CDR3: ASSGRLAGGNNEQF
V: TRBV7-3; J: TRBJ1-1; CDR3: ASSQGGAFTEAF
V: TRBV29-1; J: TRBJ2-7; CDR3: SVEDEAGGAYEQY
V: TRBV7-2; J: TRBJ1-5; CDR3: ASSLRANQPQH
V: TRBV5-1; J: TRBJ2-1; CDR3: ASSSSMEQF
V: TRBV5-1; J: TRBJ2-5; CDR3: ASSQGTGKGIETQY
V: TRBV2; J: TRBJ2-5; CDR3: ASARQDQETQY
V: TRBV4-2; J: TRBJ2-7; CDR3: ASSRTGEQY
V: TRBV2; J: TRBJ2-1; CDR3: ASSKDSGRDRQF
V: TRBV19; J: TRBJ1-4; CDR3: ASSPRTGGYEKLF
V: TRBV7-9; J: TRBJ2-7; CDR3: ASSSQYEQY
V: TRBV27; J: TRBJ2-7; CDR3: ASSFQFSYEQY
V: TRBV19; J: TRBJ1-5; CDR3: ASSMVGNSNQPQH